These 16 T cell receptor beta chains share one sample of origin, sequenced in a study of blood T cell repertoires in COVID-19. Sequencing used immunoSEQ multiplex PCR; TCRdb keeps in-frame clones, though not all of them. The profile shows about 70,000 clones, roughly 80% of them singletons. Sequencing input: peripheral blood. The receptors stem from an elderly woman with acute or convalescent COVID-19.

The J gene is TRBJ2-3, the V gene TRBV6-5; 9 nucleotides agree with TRBD2. With V trimmed by 4 bases and J by 6 bases, 11 bases remained unmatched. Germline CDR1 is MNHEY and CDR2 is SVGAGI. The CDR3 extends over 16 amino acids. Written as DNA, the CDR3 is TGTGCCAGCAGTTCCCCAACGCGGGGGGGCGGGGATACGCAGTATTTT. Translated, it gives CASSSPTRGGGDTQYF.

The chain has TRBV5-6 and TRBJ1-2; D is perhaps TRBD1 (5 bases). Germline V gene lookup returns CDR1 SGHDT and CDR2 YYEEEE. CDR3 length equals 14 residues. V was trimmed by 2 bases and J by 4 bases, leaving 12 bases between them. The CDR3 DNA is TGTGCCAGCAGCTTTTTAGGGGAGGGCTATGGCTACACCTTC. It translates to CASSFLGEGYGYTF.

This chain uses TRBV29-1 with TRBJ1-2, with D possibly matching TRBD1 (6 bases). Germline CDR1 SQVTM, CDR2 ANQGSEA. This CDR3 is 13 amino acids long. V lost 3 bases to trimming and J lost 6 bases, with 14 bases between them. CDR3 protein: CSVDLGAPDGYTF. CDR3 sequence (DNA): TGCAGCGTTGACCTGGGGGCGCCGGATGGCTACACCTTC.

The chain uses TRBV7-2 and TRBJ2-2; 14 bases agree with TRBD2. The CDR3 has 16 amino acids. CDR1 SGHTA and CDR2 FQGNSA come from the germline V gene. V trimming: 5 bases; J trimming: 5 bases; junction bases outside the gene matches: 4. The CDR3, as DNA: TGTGCCAGCAGCCCTGGACTAGCGGGGGGAACCGGGGAGCTGTTTTTT. Translation gives CASSPGLAGGTGELFF.

The J gene is TRBJ1-1, the V gene TRBV11-2; 8 bases are a match to TRBD1. This CDR3 contains 14 residues. The germline CDR1 and CDR2 sequences are SGHAT and FQNNGV. Unmatched junction bases numbered 8, after V lost 4 bases and J lost 7 bases. The CDR3 region is CASSSTRTGIEAFF. The CDR3 DNA reads as TGTGCCAGCAGCTCTACCCGGACAGGGATTGAAGCTTTCTTT.

This chain connects TRBV30 to TRBJ1-6; D is possibly TRBD1 (6 bases). Trimming left V 3 bases short and J 6 bases short, with 24 bases between. The CDR3 is 18 amino acids. Germline loops: CDR1 GTSNPN, CDR2 SVGIG (reference sequence). The CDR3 DNA reads TGTGCCTGGAGCCCTTTGGGGGCTTTGGGGTCTTCTAATTCACCCCTCCACTTT. It codes for CAWSPLGALGSSNSPLHF.

The chain recombines TRBV7-6 with TRBJ2-1; 9 positions agree with TRBD2. CDR3 size: 17 residues. Trimming at V came to 3 bases and at J to 0 bases, leaving 6 bases not matched to a gene. Germline values: CDR1 SGHVS, CDR2 FNYEAQ. Here the CDR3 reads CASSFSGGLSSYNEQFF. The CDR3 nucleotides read TGTGCCAGCAGCTTTAGCGGGGGATTAAGCTCCTACAATGAGCAGTTCTTC.

V and J are TRBV5-1 and TRBJ1-2; no clear D gene. Trimming shortened V by 4 bases and J by 2 bases, and 15 bases separated the two germline ends. This CDR3 region has 15 residues. Germline assignment: CDR1 SGHRS and CDR2 YFSETQ. This chain's CDR3 is CASSLRTAGNYGYTF. Written as DNA, the CDR3 is TGCGCCAGCAGCCTACGCACCGCCGGGAACTATGGCTACACCTTC.

V gene TRBV23-1 combines with J gene TRBJ2-6; 8 bases agree with TRBD2. TRBV23-1 carries the ORF label, with uncertain function. Unmatched junction bases numbered 8, after V lost 4 bases and J lost 0 bases. The CDR3 contains 18 residues. DNA for the CDR3: TGCGCCAGCAGTCCACCCGGGGGGGGGAGCTCTGGGGCCAACGTCCTGACTTTC. It specifies CASSPPGGGSSGANVLTF.

The genes are TRBV5-1 and TRBJ1-3; D gene ambiguous. The germline V gene has CDR1 SGHRS and CDR2 YFSETQ. This CDR3 comprises 17 residues. Between the trimmed V and J ends, which lost 0 bases and 0 bases, there was a span of 13 bases. The chain's CDR3 is CASSLVPTESSGNTIYF. DNA for the CDR3: TGCGCCAGCAGCTTGGTCCCAACAGAGAGCTCTGGAAACACCATATATTTT.

The V call is TRBV5-1, the J call TRBJ2-2, with 9 positions matching TRBD1. The CDR3 totals 16 residues. Germline-derived CDR1 and CDR2 are SGHRS and YFSETQ. V trimming: 0 bases; J trimming: 4 bases; junction bases outside the gene matches: 4. The CDR3 reads CASSLDGQGITGELFF. The CDR3 DNA sequence: TGCGCCAGCAGCTTGGACGGACAGGGGATCACCGGGGAGCTGTTTTTT.

The V and J genes are TRBV24-1 and TRBJ2-6, with TRBD1 as a possible D gene (6 bases). The CDR3 spans 15 residues. Germline lookup yields CDR1 KGHDR and CDR2 SFDVKD. V lost 9 bases and J lost 3, with 14 bases in between. The CDR3 loop is CATSAGEIGANVLTF. The CDR3 DNA sequence: TGTGCCACCTCGGCAGGGGAGATTGGGGCCAACGTCCTGACTTTC.

This clone was detected only a few times. The chain combines TRBV5-1 with TRBJ1-1; TRBD1 matches at 7 bases. Per germline, CDR1 SGHRS and CDR2 YFSETQ. V was clipped by 4 bases and J by 3 bases; unmatched bases: 12. The CDR3 spans 16 residues. The CDR3 sequence: CASSNNYRGSDTEAFF. CDR3 DNA: TGCGCCAGCAGCAACAATTACAGGGGCTCGGACACTGAAGCTTTCTTT.

The gene calls are TRBV18 and TRBJ1-5; no reliable D call. The CDR3 is made up of 15 amino acids. Germline V gene sequence: CDR1 KGHSH, CDR2 LQKENI. V was trimmed by 0 bases and J by 5 bases, leaving 11 bases between them. Here the CDR3 reads CASSPPSVRDQPQHF. The DNA of the CDR3 is TGTGCCAGCTCACCACCCTCGGTGAGGGATCAGCCCCAGCATTTT.

This clone has a handful of counts. This chain connects TRBV21-1 to TRBJ1-3. TRBV21-1 is classified as a pseudogene. The CDR3 length is 15 residues. The CDR3 here is CASSKVRGSGNTIYF. The CDR3 nucleotides read TGTGCCAGCAGCAAAGTAAGAGGGTCTGGAAACACCATATATTTT.

The gene calls are TRBV6-5 and TRBJ1-4, with D hard to call. V shed 6 bases and J shed 5 bases, with 16 bases lying between them. The CDR3 is made up of 15 amino acids. From germline, CDR1 is MNHEY and CDR2 SVGAGI. The CDR3 region has the DNA TGTGCCAGCAGCCTCCGGAGGACGGAAAATGAAAAACTGTTTTTT. Its translation: CASSLRRTENEKLFF.